A selection of T cell receptor beta chains follows, all from one sample in a study of T cell responses to AZD1222 COVID-19 vaccine. This table comes from immunoSEQ multiplex PCR, and its TCRdb copy is limited to in-frame clones, with some not included. This table holds around 140,000 clones, roughly 90% found once. This specimen consisted of peripheral blood, obtained on day 0 of AZD1222 vaccination. The source is an adult in good health. Both conserved end residues are part of each CDR3. Each record gives: J gene, D gene, clone size, V gene, CDR3 protein, CDR3 DNA. The D gene is left open where the match is weak. Only some rows state a clone size, as once, few, many or a class for expanded clones.

>TRBJ2-3|NA|NA|TRBV4-1
CASSQGLALGTDTQYF
TGCGCCAGCAGCCAAGGGCTAGCGCTTGGCACAGATACGCAGTATTTT
>TRBJ1-1|NA|NA|TRBV4-3
CASSQDWTVGEAFF
TGCGCCAGCAGCCAAGATTGGACAGTTGGTGAAGCTTTCTTT
>TRBJ2-1|NA|NA|TRBV4-3
CASSQSTGYNEQFF
TGCGCCAGCAGCCAGTCGACAGGTTACAATGAGCAGTTCTTC
>TRBJ1-2|NA|NA|TRBV19
CASSIFPGQNYGYTF
TGTGCCAGTAGTATATTTCCGGGACAAAACTATGGCTACACCTTC
>TRBJ1-2|NA|NA|TRBV2
CASRSRDNPGYTF
TGTGCCAGCAGGTCACGGGACAACCCTGGCTACACCTTC
>TRBJ2-3|TRBD1|NA|TRBV5-8
CASSWGQYGTDTQYF
TGTGCCAGCAGCTGGGGACAGTACGGCACAGATACGCAGTATTTT
>TRBJ2-2|TRBD2|NA|TRBV15
CATSRGTSGSYTGELFF
TGTGCCACCAGCAGAGGGACTAGCGGGAGCTATACCGGGGAGCTGTTTTTT
>TRBJ1-4|NA|once|TRBV2
CASSEVGRSTNEKLFF
TGTGCCAGCAGTGAAGTGGGCAGATCAACTAATGAAAAACTGTTTTTT
>TRBJ1-2|TRBD1|NA|TRBV28
CASSTTGDGYTF
TGTGCCAGCAGTACGACAGGGGATGGCTACACCTTC
>TRBJ1-3|TRBD1|NA|TRBV7-2
CASSIRQGAGGNTIYF
TGTGCCAGCAGCATAAGACAGGGGGCAGGGGGAAACACCATATATTTT
>TRBJ1-1|NA|once|TRBV3-1/TRBV3-2
CASSQNPQGSREAFF
TGTGCCAGCAGCCAAAACCCCCAGGGCAGTCGTGAAGCTTTCTTT
>TRBJ2-7|NA|NA|TRBV30
CAWSLRKPYEQYF
TGTGCCTGGAGTCTCAGGAAACCCTACGAGCAGTACTTC
>TRBJ1-3|NA|NA|TRBV5-1
CASSLDGLSGNTIYF
TGCGCCAGCAGCTTGGACGGGCTCTCTGGAAACACCATATATTTT
>TRBJ1-5|NA|once|TRBV7-2
CASSLVALSGQPQHF
TGTGCCAGCAGCTTAGTGGCATTGAGTGGTCAGCCCCAGCATTTT
>TRBJ1-1|NA|NA|TRBV10-3
CAISESRRTAGNTEAFF
TGTGCCATCAGTGAGTCTCGTAGGACAGCCGGGAACACTGAAGCTTTCTTT
>TRBJ2-1|TRBD2|NA|TRBV13
CASSRLAGTYNEQFF
TGTGCCAGCAGTCGTCTAGCGGGAACCTACAATGAGCAGTTCTTC
>TRBJ2-4|NA|NA|TRBV18
CASSPPGVAKNIQYF
TGTGCCAGCTCACCACCCGGGGTTGCCAAAAACATTCAGTACTTC
>TRBJ2-7|NA|NA|TRBV6-1
CASSEEPTYEQYF
TGTGCCAGCAGTGAAGAGCCGACTTACGAGCAGTACTTC
>TRBJ2-3|TRBD2|NA|TRBV30
CAWSVTGGATDTQYF
TGTGCCTGGAGTGTAACCGGGGGGGCAACAGATACGCAGTATTTT
>TRBJ1-6|TRBD1|NA|TRBV3-1/TRBV3-2
CASSFGQVNSPLHF
TGTGCCAGCAGCTTTGGACAGGTGAATTCACCCCTCCACTTT
>TRBJ1-4|NA|NA|TRBV2
CASGVRVRYEKLFF
TGTGCCAGCGGGGTTAGGGTCCGTTACGAAAAACTGTTTTTT
>TRBJ2-3|TRBD1|NA|TRBV14
CASSQPGTGTDTQYF
TGTGCCAGCAGCCAACCTGGGACAGGCACAGATACGCAGTATTTT
>TRBJ2-3|NA|NA|TRBV9
CASSVKSSEDTQYF
TGTGCCAGCAGCGTAAAGTCTAGCGAAGATACGCAGTATTTT
>TRBJ1-5|NA|NA|TRBV4-3
CASSQDLGQPQHF
TGCGCCAGCAGCCAAGATTTGGGCCAGCCCCAGCATTTT
>TRBJ2-7|TRBD1|once|TRBV12-5
CASGLVLGQGNYEQYF
TGTGCTAGTGGTTTGGTACTGGGACAGGGGAACTACGAGCAGTACTTC
>TRBJ1-1|NA|NA|TRBV30
CAWSVLSEAFF
TGTGCCTGGAGTGTACTCTCTGAAGCTTTCTTT
>TRBJ1-1|NA|NA|TRBV6-5
CASSWGAEAFF
TGTGCCAGCAGTTGGGGCGCTGAAGCTTTCTTT
>TRBJ1-5|NA|NA|TRBV2
CASSEPFNSNQPQHF
TGTGCCAGCAGTGAACCCTTCAATAGCAATCAGCCCCAGCATTTT
>TRBJ2-1|NA|NA|TRBV7-8
CASSSRDQRNEQFF
TGTGCCAGCAGCTCCCGGGACCAGAGGAATGAGCAGTTCTTC
>TRBJ2-3|NA|NA|TRBV5-1
CASSLEPRITDTQYF
TGCGCCAGCAGCTTGGAACCCCGCATTACAGATACGCAGTATTTT
>TRBJ2-7|TRBD1|NA|TRBV19
CASSSRTGGDYEQYF
TGTGCCAGTAGTTCCCGGACAGGGGGTGACTACGAGCAGTACTTC
>TRBJ1-3|TRBD1|NA|TRBV28
CATLDRGRSGNTIYF
TGTGCCACCTTGGACAGGGGAAGATCGGGAAACACCATATATTTT
>TRBJ2-7|TRBD1|NA|TRBV5-1
CASSQTGLYEQYF
TGCGCCAGCAGCCAGACAGGGCTCTACGAGCAGTACTTC
>TRBJ2-1|NA|NA|TRBV6-5
CASSRSQYNEQFF
TGTGCCAGCAGTAGGTCCCAATACAATGAGCAGTTCTTC
>TRBJ2-2|NA|NA|TRBV2
CASSPRGTGELFF
TGTGCCAGCAGCCCCCGGGGGACCGGGGAGCTGTTTTTT
>TRBJ1-5|TRBD1|NA|TRBV28
CASSRDRRNQPQHF
TGTGCCAGCAGCCGGGACAGGCGGAATCAGCCCCAGCATTTT
>TRBJ1-5|NA|NA|TRBV6-6
CASSRGYMGRQPQHF
TGTGCCAGCAGTCGCGGATATATGGGGAGGCAGCCCCAGCATTTT
>TRBJ1-2|NA|once|TRBV19
CASSSGEGPYGYTF
TGTGCCAGTAGTAGCGGGGAAGGTCCCTATGGCTACACCTTC
>TRBJ2-6|TRBD1|NA|TRBV10-3
CAISETGAGANVLTF
TGTGCCATCAGTGAGACAGGGGCTGGGGCCAACGTCCTGACTTTC
>TRBJ2-7|NA|NA|TRBV4-1
CASSHRNTGEQYF
TGCGCCAGCAGCCACCGTAATACGGGCGAGCAGTACTTC
>TRBJ2-7|TRBD2|NA|TRBV27
CASRASGGMGLVTSTTYEQYF
TGTGCCAGCAGGGCTTCGGGAGGGATGGGACTCGTCACCTCAACTACTTACGAGCAGTACTTC
>TRBJ1-1|NA|NA|TRBV11-2
CASSWGGGARNTEAFF
TGTGCCAGCAGCTGGGGGGGCGGGGCCAGGAACACTGAAGCTTTCTTT
>TRBJ2-3|NA|NA|TRBV9
CASSVGLVFTDTQYF
TGTGCCAGCAGCGTAGGACTAGTTTTCACAGATACGCAGTATTTT
>TRBJ2-2|TRBD1|NA|TRBV7-3
CASSATLDRETGELFF
TGTGCCAGCAGCGCAACACTCGACAGGGAAACCGGGGAGCTGTTTTTT
>TRBJ1-5|NA|NA|TRBV7-9
CASSRAVLGDNQPQHF
TGTGCCAGCAGCAGGGCGGTGTTAGGAGACAATCAGCCCCAGCATTTT
>TRBJ1-6|NA|NA|TRBV4-2
CASSQGQVVDNSPLHF
TGTGCCAGCAGCCAAGGACAGGTCGTCGATAATTCACCCCTCCACTTT
>TRBJ2-5|TRBD2|few|TRBV7-3
CASSQGVASGGLGTQYF
TGTGCCAGCAGCCAAGGGGTGGCTAGCGGGGGTCTAGGGACCCAGTACTTC
>TRBJ1-5|NA|NA|TRBV7-3
CASSSRGALTYSNQPQHF
TGTGCCAGCAGCTCACGGGGCGCATTGACTTATAGCAATCAGCCCCAGCATTTT
>TRBJ1-4|TRBD1|NA|TRBV3-1/TRBV3-2
CASSEHQGVGEKLFF
TGTGCCAGCAGCGAACACCAGGGGGTGGGGGAAAAACTGTTTTTT
>TRBJ2-3|NA|NA|TRBV19
CASSISAGLTDTQYF
TGTGCCAGTAGTATATCGGCCGGCCTCACAGATACGCAGTATTTT
>TRBJ2-7|NA|many|TRBV12-3/TRBV12-4
CASSTGISYEQYF
TGTGCCAGCAGTACAGGGATCTCCTACGAGCAGTACTTC
>TRBJ2-2|NA|NA|TRBV6-2/TRBV6-3
CASSQVVATGELFF
TGTGCCAGCAGCCAGGTAGTTGCGACCGGGGAGCTGTTTTTT
>TRBJ2-1|NA|NA|TRBV27
CASSRGGPYNEQFF
TGTGCCAGCAGTCGCGGCGGCCCCTACAATGAGCAGTTCTTC
>TRBJ2-2|TRBD1|NA|TRBV6-1
CASSARVGTGRTGELFF
TGTGCCAGCAGTGCAAGGGTCGGGACAGGGCGCACCGGGGAGCTGTTTTTT